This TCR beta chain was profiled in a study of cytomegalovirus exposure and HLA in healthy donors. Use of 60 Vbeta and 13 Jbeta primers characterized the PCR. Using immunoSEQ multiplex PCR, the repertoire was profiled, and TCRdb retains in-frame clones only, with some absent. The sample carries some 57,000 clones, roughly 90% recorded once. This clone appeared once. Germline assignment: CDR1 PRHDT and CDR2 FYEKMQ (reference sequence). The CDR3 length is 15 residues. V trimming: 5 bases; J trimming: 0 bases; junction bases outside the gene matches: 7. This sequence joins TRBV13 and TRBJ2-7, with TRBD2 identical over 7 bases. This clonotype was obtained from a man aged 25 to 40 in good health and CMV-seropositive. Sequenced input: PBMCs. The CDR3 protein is CASSRRGGSSYEQYF. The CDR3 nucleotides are TGTGCCAGCAGCCGGAGGGGCGGGAGCTCCTACGAGCAGTACTTC.